The 14 T cell receptor beta chains reported below all come from one sample, sequenced in a study of T-cell reconstitution after alpha-beta-depleted transplantation in children. Unique molecular identifiers were used in preparing the TCRbeta library. MiXCR was run by TCRdb on the PCR reads, yielding one entry per CDR3 protein. This repertoire shows about 580,000 distinct CDR3 sequences, under 25% found once; its top ten account for 11% to 15%. Specimen: PBMCs, mostly from graft donor cells, collected 360 days after TCRalphabeta/CD19-depleted stem cell transplant. The receptor source for this set is a boy less than two years old who had a stem cell transplant for acute myeloid leukemia, so the T cells may come from the graft donor.

CDR3: CSARDEKTGFSETQYF. The CDR3 bases are TGCAGTGCTAGAGATGAGAAAACTGGGTTTTCGGAGACCCAGTACTTC. V is TRBV20-1 and J is TRBJ2-5; D unclear. CDR3 size: 16 residues. Germline V gives CDR1 DFQATT, CDR2 SNEGSKA (reference sequence). Deletions cut 0 bases from V and 5 bases from J, with 19 bases between.

This clonotype was seen only a few times. V is TRBV20-1 and J is TRBJ2-7, with 12 nucleotides matching TRBD2. V was pared by 4 bases and J by 2 bases, with 0 bases of the junction left unmatched. Germline assignment: CDR1 DFQATT and CDR2 SNEGSKA (reference sequence). The CDR3 loop spans 13 amino acids. The CDR3 loop is CSATSGGAYEQYV. The DNA for the CDR3 is TGCAGTGCTACTAGCGGGGGGGCCTACGAGCAGTACGTC.

V is TRBV12-3 or TRBV12-4 and J is TRBJ2-1; 10 positions agree with TRBD1. The junction had 8 bases not matched to a gene; V was cut back by 5 bases and J by 7 bases. The CDR3 is 15 amino acids. DNA for the CDR3: TGTGCCAGCAGTCCCGGGACAGGGGCCTCGAATGAGCAGTTCTTC. Its translation: CASSPGTGASNEQFF.

There are many counts of this clonotype. The rearrangement links TRBV19 to TRBJ2-4; D gene uncertain. The CDR3 covers 11 residues. Trimming pared 10 bases from V and 5 bases from J, leaving 9 bases between. In germline, CDR1 is LNHDA, CDR2 SQIVND (reference sequence). CDR3 in DNA: TGTGCCACCAAGAAAGAAAACATTCAGTACTTC. Its protein is CATKKENIQYF.

The chain employs TRBV5-4 and TRBJ2-1; 7 nucleotides line up with TRBD1. In germline, CDR1 is SGHNT, CDR2 YYREEE (reference sequence). The CDR3 totals 17 residues. V trimming: 0 bases; J trimming: 1 base; junction bases outside the gene matches: 7. Here the CDR3 DNA reads TGTGCCAGCAGCTTGGAAGGGACAGCTCCTTCCTACAATGAGCAGTTCTTC. As protein: CASSLEGTAPSYNEQFF.

This clonotype was counted ten times or more. The rearrangement joins TRBV19 to TRBJ2-1; the match to TRBD2 covers 12 bases. Germline CDR1 reads LNHDA; CDR2 reads SQIVND (reference sequence). J gave up 1 base and V 4 bases, and 5 bases lay outside the gene matches. The CDR3 is 17 amino acids. The CDR3 here is CASSTLAGGPSYNEQFF. DNA for the CDR3: TGTGCCAGTAGTACCCTAGCGGGGGGGCCATCCTACAATGAGCAGTTCTTC.

This clonotype was seen a few times. The genes are TRBV12-3 or TRBV12-4 and TRBJ1-2; TRBD1 might be the D (5 bases). Between the trimmed V and J ends, which lost 2 bases and 5 bases, there was a span of 18 bases. This CDR3 has 16 residues. This CDR3 reads CASSLNGAKAGYGYTF. DNA for the CDR3: TGTGCCAGCAGTTTAAATGGGGCCAAGGCCGGATATGGCTACACCTTC.

The V call is TRBV11-2, the J call TRBJ2-3; D possibly corresponds to TRBD1 (7 bases). Deletions cut 5 bases from V and 0 bases from J, with 24 bases between. The CDR3 is 19 residues long. Germline V lookup: CDR1 SGHAT, CDR2 FQNNGV. The CDR3 reads CASSPQGGDLPFSTDTQYF. The CDR3 DNA reads TGTGCCAGCAGCCCCCAGGGGGGTGACCTCCCTTTTAGCACAGATACGCAGTATTTT.

This clonotype was seen many times. V usage is TRBV20-1 and J usage is TRBJ2-5; either TRBD1 or TRBD2 may fit D (5 bases each). Germline V gene sequence: CDR1 DFQATT, CDR2 SNEGSKA (reference sequence). The CDR3 is made up of 13 amino acids. V dropped 7 bases and J dropped 1 base, with 13 bases sitting between them. The CDR3 is CSGDPRPQETQYF. In nucleotides, the CDR3 is TGCAGTGGGGACCCCCGTCCCCAAGAGACCCAGTACTTC.

J is TRBJ2-3 and V is TRBV4-1, with D possibly called TRBD1 or TRBD2 (5 bases each). The CDR3 contains 16 residues. Germline-derived CDR1 and CDR2 are MGHRA and YSYEKL. Trimming left V 2 bases short and J 3 bases short, with 15 bases between. This CDR3 reads CASSQRDGDSTDTQYF. CDR3 DNA sequence: TGCGCCAGCAGCCAAAGGGACGGCGACTCGACAGATACGCAGTATTTT.

The chain carries TRBV4-1 and TRBJ2-2; D gene ambiguous. The V end lost 0 bases, the J end lost 5 bases, and 10 bases lay between the germline ends. The CDR3 covers 15 residues. CDR1 and CDR2 from the germline V gene are MGHRA and YSYEKL. The CDR3 protein is CASSQDPTETGELFF. CDR3 bases: TGCGCCAGCAGCCAAGATCCCACTGAGACCGGGGAGCTGTTTTTT.

A few counts support this clonotype. The chain employs TRBV15 and TRBJ2-1, with 10 bases identical to TRBD2. Germline V gives CDR1 LNHNV, CDR2 YYDKDF (reference sequence). This CDR3 region has 16 residues. Trimming took 2 bases from V and 4 from J; bases not matched to a gene: 5. CDR3 region: CATSRHLAGGYNEQFF. The CDR3 DNA follows: TGTGCCACCAGCAGACACTTAGCGGGGGGTTACAATGAGCAGTTCTTC.

This clonotype was recorded at least ten times. This rearrangement joins TRBV28 to TRBJ2-3; D is uncertain. V lost 10 bases and J lost 0, with 14 bases in between. CDR3 size: 14 residues. Per the germline V gene, CDR1 is MDHEN and CDR2 is SYDVKM. CDR3 in DNA: TGTGCCACATCAGCGCCAGGTAGCACAGATACGCAGTATTTT. Residues: CATSAPGSTDTQYF.

The chain recombines TRBV12-3 or TRBV12-4 with TRBJ2-7, with 11 bases that match TRBD2. The CDR3 loop spans 15 amino acids. Losses at the gene ends were 4 bases for V and 0 bases for J; bases not matched to a gene: 2. The CDR3 region is CASSSSGGISYEQYF. The CDR3 DNA is TGTGCCAGCAGTTCTAGCGGGGGGATCTCCTACGAGCAGTACTTC.